In its sample, the clone carrying this TCR beta chain was seen many times. Noted time point: newly diagnosed GD, antithyroid drugs for less than 3 months. Generation of the TCR library employed RNA extracted from PBMCs. The data originate from a study of regulatory T cells in long-lasting Graves disease. Looked up from germline, CDR1 is SGHRS and CDR2 is YFSETQ. Deletions cut 4 bases from V and 4 bases from J, with 13 bases between. This CDR3 is built from 14 residues. Arm-PCR of CDR3 regions and iRepertoire HTBI primers were used to build TCR beta libraries. TCRdb reprocessed the multiplex PCR reads with MiXCR, giving one entry per CDR3 protein. The repertoire has 620,000 or so distinct CDR3 sequences, 16% of them found once; the top ten carry 15% to 20%. These data also formed part of another study, on T cells in Graves' hyperthyroidism and ophthalmopathy.

This sequence originates from a woman in her 30s with Graves disease. Source: peripheral blood mononuclear cells (PBMCs), taken at new diagnosis, from a patient treated with antithyroid drugs. The chain couples TRBV5-1 to TRBJ2-3; D ambiguous. CDR3 coding DNA: TGCGCCAGCAGCCCGCAGGATACCCCAGATACGCAGTATTTT. Amino acids: CASSPQDTPDTQYF.